The rows below give T cell receptor beta chains drawn from one sample of a study of response to subunit inactivated influenza vaccine. TCRdb used MiXCR to reprocess the RT-PCR reads, holding one entry per CDR3 protein. The sample consists of more than 450,000 distinct CDR3 sequences, about 11% of them appearing once. The source was PBMCs from blood, collected on the day of vaccination. These receptors were taken from a man aged 45 to 65 who received an inactivated influenza vaccine. Each CDR3 is given with its conserved first and last residue. Fields, in order: clone size, D gene, V gene, CDR3 length, J gene, CDR3 DNA, CDR3 protein. D genes are given only for firm matches. Expanded clones get a size class; other rows say once, few or many, or leave the size out.

-	TRBD1	TRBV7-8	16	TRBJ2-1	TGTGCCAGCAGACCCCGGGAACAGGGGCCCTACAATGAGCAGTTCTTC	CASRPREQGPYNEQFF
-	-	TRBV28	13	TRBJ2-5	TGTGCCAGCAGTAGTTTACTCGGGGAGACCCAGTACTTC	CASSSLLGETQYF
many	TRBD2	TRBV24-1	17	TRBJ2-2	TGTGCCACCAGTGAATCCCGGACTAGCGGGATGGCCGGGGAGCTGTTTTTT	CATSESRTSGMAGELFF
many	TRBD2	TRBV11-2	15	TRBJ2-1	TGTGCCAGCAGCTTAGCTCTAGCGGGGGGCAATGAGCAGTTCTTC	CASSLALAGGNEQFF
few	-	TRBV9	14	TRBJ2-1	TGTGCCAGCAGCGTCGACCTGTCGGGGAGTGAGCAGTTCTTC	CASSVDLSGSEQFF
few	TRBD2	TRBV4-2	16	TRBJ2-1	TGTGCCAGCAGCCAAGAAAAAGCGGGGGGGGGCAATGAGCAGTTCTTC	CASSQEKAGGGNEQFF
-	TRBD1	TRBV7-9	16	TRBJ2-7	TGTGCCAGCAGCTTAGCTTCGCGGACAGGGGACAACGAGCAGTACTTC	CASSLASRTGDNEQYF
-	TRBD1	TRBV7-9	15	TRBJ1-6	TGTGCCAGCAGCATAGGGACAGGGAATAATTCACCCCTCCACTTT	CASSIGTGNNSPLHF
-	-	TRBV20-1	15	TRBJ2-3	TGCAGTGCTAGAGGCAGCCTAGGGAACACAGATACGCAGTATTTT	CSARGSLGNTDTQYF
many	-	TRBV30	13	TRBJ2-2	TGTGCCTGGCAGACAGTCCAGGGAGGGGAGCTGTTTTTT	CAWQTVQGGELFF
many	TRBD2	TRBV7-2	16	TRBJ2-3	TGTGCCAGCAGCCTAAGACTAGCGGGGGCCACAGATACGCAGTATTTT	CASSLRLAGATDTQYF
few	-	TRBV20-1	14	TRBJ2-1	TGCAGTGCTAGTCCGGGACACCTCCGCAATGAGCAGTTCTTC	CSASPGHLRNEQFF
many	-	TRBV7-9	13	TRBJ1-2	TGTGCCAGCAGCTTAATGGGGCGACATGGCTACACCTTC	CASSLMGRHGYTF
-	TRBD1	TRBV27	14	TRBJ1-2	TGTGCCAGCAGTTTGGGACAGCAAAACTATAGCTACACCTTC	CASSLGQQNYSYTF
-	-	TRBV5-6	13	TRBJ2-1	TGTGCCAGCAGCTCTGGGTTACACAATGAGCAGTTCTTC	CASSSGLHNEQFF
-	TRBD1	TRBV15	15	TRBJ2-1	TGTGCCACCAGCAAACTCGGGACAGGGAACAATGAGCAGTTCTTC	CATSKLGTGNNEQFF
-	-	TRBV20-1	13	TRBJ2-7	TGCAGTGCGGGCGTGGTTCGGGCCTACGAGCAGTACTTC	CSAGVVRAYEQYF
-	TRBD2	TRBV6-2/TRBV6-3	18	TRBJ2-5	TGTGCCAGCAGTTACCCCATCGGGCGGGGGGGCCCGGCAGAGACCCAGTACTTC	CASSYPIGRGGPAETQYF
-	TRBD1	TRBV24-1	17	TRBJ2-5	TGTGCCACCAGTTCCCGGACAGGGGGAATTGCGAAGGAGACCCAGTACTTC	CATSSRTGGIAKETQYF
many	TRBD1	TRBV12-3/TRBV12-4	15	TRBJ2-5	TGTGCCAGCAGTTCGCCGGGACAGGGGGTAGAGACCCAGTACTTC	CASSSPGQGVETQYF
few	-	TRBV12-3/TRBV12-4	15	TRBJ1-1	TGTGCCAGCAGTTTATCGACAGTTCAGAACACTGAAGCTTTCTTT	CASSLSTVQNTEAFF
-	TRBD1	TRBV6-2/TRBV6-3	17	TRBJ2-3	TGTGCCAGCAGTTACCCCCTACGACAGGGGGCGGCAGATACGCAGTATTTT	CASSYPLRQGAADTQYF
-	TRBD1	TRBV12-3/TRBV12-4	15	TRBJ2-1	TGTGCCAGCAGAGTAGGGACAGGGTCCTACAATGAGCAGTTCTTC	CASRVGTGSYNEQFF
-	TRBD2	TRBV27	16	TRBJ2-5	TGTGCCAGCAGTCTTCCGACTAGCGAATTTGCGGAGACCCAGTACTTC	CASSLPTSEFAETQYF
-	-	TRBV6-5	16	TRBJ1-3	TGTGCCAGCAGTTACTCGGGGCCACTCTCTGGAAACACCATATATTTT	CASSYSGPLSGNTIYF
many	-	TRBV6-5	13	TRBJ1-2	TGTGCCAGCAGTTACTCGTCTCACTATGGCTACACCTTC	CASSYSSHYGYTF
few	-	TRBV12-3/TRBV12-4	15	TRBJ1-4	TGTGCCAGCAGTTTTTCAGGGGCGGGACGTGAAAAACTGTTTTTT	CASSFSGAGREKLFF
-	TRBD2	TRBV7-8	17	TRBJ2-7	TGTGCCAGCAGCTTGCCCTATTGGCCGCGGGAGGGCGGAGAGCAGTACTTC	CASSLPYWPREGGEQYF
many	TRBD1	TRBV15	16	TRBJ2-7	TGTGCCACCAGCAGTAGAACAGGGGGCTTGGCTTACGAGCAGTACTTC	CATSSRTGGLAYEQYF
-	-	TRBV5-1	15	TRBJ2-7	TGCGCCAGCAGCTTGTTACGGGAGCGGTCCTACGAGCAGTACTTC	CASSLLRERSYEQYF
-	TRBD1	TRBV5-1	16	TRBJ2-3	TGCGCCAGCAGCACAACAGGGGGCCGTAGCACAAATACGCAGTATTTT	CASSTTGGRSTNTQYF
few	-	TRBV4-2	14	TRBJ2-3	TGTGCCAGCGATTACGGCGGGACCACAGATACGCAGTATTTT	CASDYGGTTDTQYF
many	-	TRBV4-3	16	TRBJ2-2	TGCGCCAGCAGCCAAGTGAGGTGGGGGCACACCGGGGAGCTGTTTTTT	CASSQVRWGHTGELFF
many	-	TRBV29-1	13	TRBJ2-7	TGCAGCGTTGGCCCGGGACTGGGTGCCGAGCAGTACTTC	CSVGPGLGAEQYF
-	-	TRBV6-2/TRBV6-3	12	TRBJ2-2	TGTGCCAGCAGTTACTCGTGGGGGGAGCTGTTTTTT	CASSYSWGELFF
-	-	TRBV18	15	TRBJ2-2	TGTGCCAGCTCCTACGATACGGGGGACACCGGGGAGCTGTTTTTT	CASSYDTGDTGELFF